This is a list of T cell receptor beta chains from one sample in a study of beta chain features in type 1 diabetes. Method: immunoSEQ multiplex PCR; TCRdb's copy keeps in-frame clones and lacks some. The sample holds over 300,000 clones, roughly 8% seen once. The sample was central memory CD4+ T cells from blood. These receptors originate from a young woman in good health. Both conserved end residues are part of each CDR3.

CASSTVLAGQETQYF,TRBJ2-5,TRBV19
CASSLWLAGADEQFF,TRBJ2-1,TRBV13
CASSLNPGPDTQYF,TRBJ2-3,TRBV7-3
CASSLNPAGRETQYF,TRBJ2-5,TRBV7-3
CASSQQQGQPQHF,TRBJ1-5,TRBV11-2
CASSEHRSGANVLTF,TRBJ2-6,TRBV25-1
CASSQSGTAPGEQYF,TRBJ2-7,TRBV9
CASSGRDRVAEKLFF,TRBJ1-4,TRBV5-5
CASSLTGDSNQPQHF,TRBJ1-5,TRBV7-9
CAIMLLGQPQHF,TRBJ1-5,TRBV12-5
CASSPPGGGSGIRRYEQYF,TRBJ2-7,TRBV27
CASSNRDYPREQFF,TRBJ2-1,TRBV7-2
CASRPELAGNNEQFF,TRBJ2-1,TRBV6-5
CASSLSGRAGTDTQYF,TRBJ2-3,TRBV5-1
CASSLTAAGDGYTF,TRBJ1-2,TRBV7-3
CASSPRQTDTQYF,TRBJ2-3,TRBV5-1
CASSSEGYTYNEQFF,TRBJ2-1,TRBV7-8
CAWRDPFGNTIYF,TRBJ1-3,TRBV30
CASSEAPTSQYEQYF,TRBJ2-7,TRBV6-1
CASVQAPTPYEQYF,TRBJ2-7,TRBV19
CASYSRTGYTF,TRBJ1-2,TRBV28
CASSASHEQFF,TRBJ2-1,TRBV2
CATSRDSGRSGDTQYF,TRBJ2-3,TRBV15
CASSPLAADTQYF,TRBJ2-3,TRBV19
CASSLSPGQRSYEQYF,TRBJ2-7,TRBV7-2
CASSWGQSRYGYTF,TRBJ1-2,TRBV28
CASSRQGMGADTQYF,TRBJ2-3,TRBV7-2
CASSPLRGGAGEQFF,TRBJ2-1,TRBV18
CASSIGGRTEAFF,TRBJ1-1,TRBV18
CASSAPTGRPGETQYF,TRBJ2-5,TRBV6-1
CASSERSGSLGYGYTF,TRBJ1-2,TRBV2
CASSPGLGWDTQYF,TRBJ2-3,TRBV4-3
CASSEWDNQPQHF,TRBJ1-5,TRBV10-2
CASSQDRYTGELFF,TRBJ2-2,TRBV4-2
CASSTLGLELFF,TRBJ2-2,TRBV28
CATAGQQETQYF,TRBJ2-5,TRBV2
CASSQAFGLAGGPDEQYF,TRBJ2-7,TRBV4-3
CASSIGTSAQETQYF,TRBJ2-5,TRBV5-1
CASGPSSYEQYF,TRBJ2-7,TRBV2
CASGVGQNTGELFF,TRBJ2-2,TRBV7-2
CASSLAGTSRETQYF,TRBJ2-5,TRBV5-1
CSVEGRGRDYGYTF,TRBJ1-2,TRBV29-1
CARSNAGTFNEQYF,TRBJ2-7,TRBV27
CASQAGTYYNEQFF,TRBJ2-1,TRBV25-1
CASSLQGPRTEAFF,TRBJ1-1,TRBV11-1
CASSYPAWTGDSYEQYF,TRBJ2-7,TRBV7-4